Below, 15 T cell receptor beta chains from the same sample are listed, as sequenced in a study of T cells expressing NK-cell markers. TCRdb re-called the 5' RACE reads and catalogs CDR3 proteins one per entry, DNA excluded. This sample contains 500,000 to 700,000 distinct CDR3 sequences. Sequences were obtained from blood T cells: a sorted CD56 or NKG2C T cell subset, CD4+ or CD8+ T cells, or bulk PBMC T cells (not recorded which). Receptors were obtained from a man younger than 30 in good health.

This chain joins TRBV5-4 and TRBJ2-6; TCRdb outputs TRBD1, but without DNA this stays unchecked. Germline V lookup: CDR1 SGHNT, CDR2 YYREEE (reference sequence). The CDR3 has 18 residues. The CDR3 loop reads CASSGGDRGLPGANVLTF.

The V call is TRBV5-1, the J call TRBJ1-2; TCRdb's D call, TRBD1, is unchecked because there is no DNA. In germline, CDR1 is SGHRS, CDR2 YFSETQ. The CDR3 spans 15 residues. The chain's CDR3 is CASRDQDRENYGYTF.

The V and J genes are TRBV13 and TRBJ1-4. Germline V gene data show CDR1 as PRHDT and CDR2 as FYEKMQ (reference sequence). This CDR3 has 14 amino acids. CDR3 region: CASSLGQTYEKLFF.

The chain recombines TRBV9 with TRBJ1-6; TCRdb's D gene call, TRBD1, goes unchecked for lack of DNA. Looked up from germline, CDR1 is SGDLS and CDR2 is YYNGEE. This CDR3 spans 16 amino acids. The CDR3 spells CASSASSGGGSSPLHF.

The CDR3 spells CASSPISGAAFF. This chain joins TRBV28 and TRBJ1-1; with no DNA, the TCRdb D assignment of TRBD1 cannot be verified. This CDR3 spans 12 amino acids. The germline V gene encodes CDR1 MDHEN and CDR2 SYDVKM.

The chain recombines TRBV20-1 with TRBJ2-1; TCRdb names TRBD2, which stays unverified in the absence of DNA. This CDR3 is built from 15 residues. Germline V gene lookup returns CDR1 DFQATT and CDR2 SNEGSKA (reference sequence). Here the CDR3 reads CSARAPSGIRYEQFF.

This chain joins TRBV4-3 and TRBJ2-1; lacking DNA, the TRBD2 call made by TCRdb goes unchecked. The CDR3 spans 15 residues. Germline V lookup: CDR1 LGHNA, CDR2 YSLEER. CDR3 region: CASSQLAGGLNEQFF.

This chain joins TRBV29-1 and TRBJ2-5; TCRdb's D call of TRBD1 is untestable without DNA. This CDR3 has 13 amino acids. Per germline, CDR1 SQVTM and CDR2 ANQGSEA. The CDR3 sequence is CSGDRGTQETQYF.

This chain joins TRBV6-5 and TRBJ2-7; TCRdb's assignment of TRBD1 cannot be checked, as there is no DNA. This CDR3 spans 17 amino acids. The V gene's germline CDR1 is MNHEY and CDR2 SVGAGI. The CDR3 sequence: CASSYLRPGTGFYEQYF.

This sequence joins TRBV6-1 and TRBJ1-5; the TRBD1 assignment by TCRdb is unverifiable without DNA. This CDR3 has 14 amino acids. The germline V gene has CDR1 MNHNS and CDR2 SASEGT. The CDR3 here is CASSPRHPNQPQHF.

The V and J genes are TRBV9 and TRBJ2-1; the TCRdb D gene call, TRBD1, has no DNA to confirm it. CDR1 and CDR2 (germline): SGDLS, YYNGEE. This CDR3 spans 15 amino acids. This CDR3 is CASSGIGDIYNEQFF.

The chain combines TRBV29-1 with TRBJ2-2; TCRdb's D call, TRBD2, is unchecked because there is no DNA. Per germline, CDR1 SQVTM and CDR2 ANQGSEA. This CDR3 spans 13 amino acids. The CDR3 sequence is CSALTRGTGELFF.

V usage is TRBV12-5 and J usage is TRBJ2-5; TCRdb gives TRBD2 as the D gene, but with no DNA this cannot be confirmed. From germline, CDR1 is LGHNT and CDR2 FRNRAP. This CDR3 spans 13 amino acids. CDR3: CASVSGGQETQYF.

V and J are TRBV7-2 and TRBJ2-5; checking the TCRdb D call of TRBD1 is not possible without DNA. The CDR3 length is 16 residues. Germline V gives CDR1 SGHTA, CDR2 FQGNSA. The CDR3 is CASSPAPGQGQETQYF.

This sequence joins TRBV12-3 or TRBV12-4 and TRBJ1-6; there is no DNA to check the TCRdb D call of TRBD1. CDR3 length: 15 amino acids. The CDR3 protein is CASSFQQGANSPLHF.